This T cell receptor (beta chain) was captured in a study of neurological immune-mediated disorders. This clonotype appeared many times. The target antigen is unknown. CDR3 length: 16 residues. The germline V gene encodes CDR1 SGHKS and CDR2 YYEKEE (reference sequence). V lost 3 bases and J 6 bases, leaving 20 bases between the germline ends. From 15-18 subjects, every sequencing run obtained over 200 million TCR-beta sequences. TCRdb fed the 5' RACE reads into MiXCR, producing one record per CDR3 protein. This table holds under 90,000 distinct CDR3 sequences, around a tenth found once. Study results and caveats: The most TCR clonal expansion was seen in HTLV-1-associated myelopathy, and the least was seen in multiple sclerosis, which fell below healthy controls.

The rearrangement uses TRBV5-5 and TRBJ2-3; D may be TRBD2 (5 bases). The specimen was PBMCs. The sequence was obtained from a man in his fifties in good health. The CDR3 nucleotides are TGTGCCAGCAGCTCCACTAGAACAGCGGTGAGCGATACGCAGTATTTT. This translates into CASSSTRTAVSDTQYF. Drawing the rest from reference TRBV5-5 and TRBJ2-3, the complete variable domain is DAGVTQSPTHLIKTRGQQVTLRCSPISGHKSVSWYQQVLGQGPQFIFQYYEKEERGRGNFPDRFSARQFPNYSSELNVNALLLGDSALYLCASSSTRTAVSDTQYFGPGTRLTVL.